This TCR beta chain was identified in a study of cytomegalovirus exposure and HLA in healthy donors. PCR was performed using 60 Vbeta and 13 Jbeta primers. The table came from immunoSEQ multiplex PCR; TCRdb's copy has only in-frame clones and leaves some out. The repertoire has about 110,000 clones, 73% of them found once; the top ten carry approximately 8%. General observations from the study: As immune exposure information, only CMV serostatus was available.

The CDR3 covers 16 residues. V lost 1 base and J 0 bases, leaving 10 bases between the germline ends. Germline-derived CDR1 and CDR2 are SGHDN and FVKESK. Concerning this clone: The antigen is not known.

This clonotype was sampled from a man aged 35 to 55 in good health and CMV-seronegative. Source material: PBMCs. The chain recombines TRBV14 with TRBJ1-3; D ambiguous. CDR3 sequence (DNA): TGTGCCAGCAGCCAAGTAGCAGACTACTCTGGAAACACCATATATTTT. Its translation is CASSQVADYSGNTIYF.